This is a list of T cell receptor beta chains from one sample in a study of cytomegalovirus exposure and HLA in healthy donors. Libraries were prepared by immunoSEQ multiplex PCR; TCRdb keeps only in-frame clonotypes and omits some of them. The sample lists about 110,000 clones, approximately 94% seen once, with 0.67% in the top ten. Sequencing used PBMCs. These receptors were obtained from a woman under 30 in good health and CMV-seronegative. The CDR3 runs from the conserved cysteine through the conserved F or W. Each record gives: D gene, clone size, V gene, J gene, CDR3 protein, CDR3 DNA. A D gene is named only where the DNA matches it firmly. Some rows mark clone size as missing; the rest say once, few, many or name a class of expanded clone.

D gene: TRBD2; clone size: .; V gene: TRBV29-1; J gene: TRBJ2-1; CDR3 protein: CSVEGRGSNNEQFF; CDR3 DNA: TGCAGCGTTGAAGGGCGGGGGAGTAACAATGAGCAGTTCTTC
D gene: .; clone size: .; V gene: TRBV27; J gene: TRBJ1-1; CDR3 protein: CASSLRGQGLTEAFF; CDR3 DNA: TGTGCCAGCAGTTTAAGGGGTCAGGGCTTGACTGAAGCTTTCTTT
D gene: TRBD1; clone size: .; V gene: TRBV5-1; J gene: TRBJ2-7; CDR3 protein: CASSLGFSYSPPRSGTGRGEQYF; CDR3 DNA: TGCGCCAGCAGCTTGGGCTTCTCCTATTCCCCCCCGCGTTCCGGGACAGGGAGAGGCGAGCAGTACTTC
D gene: TRBD1; clone size: .; V gene: TRBV15; J gene: TRBJ2-1; CDR3 protein: CATSRVDRDSNEQFF; CDR3 DNA: TGTGCCACCAGCAGAGTGGACAGGGACAGCAATGAGCAGTTCTTC
D gene: TRBD2; clone size: .; V gene: TRBV30; J gene: TRBJ2-5; CDR3 protein: CAWTGLAGETQYF; CDR3 DNA: TGTGCCTGGACAGGACTAGCCGGAGAGACCCAGTACTTC
D gene: .; clone size: .; V gene: TRBV5-1; J gene: TRBJ2-3; CDR3 protein: CASSLVGPTDTQYF; CDR3 DNA: TGCGCCAGCAGCTTGGTGGGGCCGACAGATACGCAGTATTTT
D gene: .; clone size: .; V gene: TRBV28; J gene: TRBJ1-6; CDR3 protein: CASRSPSPANSPLHF; CDR3 DNA: TGTGCCAGCAGATCCCCGTCACCTGCGAATTCACCCCTCCACTTT
D gene: TRBD1; clone size: few; V gene: TRBV28; J gene: TRBJ1-2; CDR3 protein: CASSSTTGGYGYTF; CDR3 DNA: TGTGCCAGCAGTTCCACGACAGGGGGATATGGCTACACCTTC
D gene: .; clone size: .; V gene: TRBV28; J gene: TRBJ2-5; CDR3 protein: CASSLFGVGEETQYF; CDR3 DNA: TGTGCCAGCAGTTTATTTGGTGTCGGAGAAGAGACCCAGTACTTC
D gene: .; clone size: .; V gene: TRBV6-5; J gene: TRBJ1-1; CDR3 protein: CASSGPGTEAFF; CDR3 DNA: TGTGCCAGCAGTGGTCCGGGCACTGAAGCTTTCTTT
D gene: TRBD1; clone size: .; V gene: TRBV4-1; J gene: TRBJ1-2; CDR3 protein: CASSQATGGGGYTF; CDR3 DNA: TGCGCCAGCAGCCAAGCCACAGGGGGAGGCGGCTACACCTTC
D gene: .; clone size: .; V gene: TRBV6-4; J gene: TRBJ1-6; CDR3 protein: CASSFPAPRRGTSHNSPLHF; CDR3 DNA: TGTGCCAGCAGTTTTCCCGCTCCCCGTAGGGGGACGAGTCATAATTCACCCCTCCACTTT
D gene: .; clone size: .; V gene: TRBV11-2; J gene: TRBJ2-3; CDR3 protein: CASSLGGVWGTDTQYF; CDR3 DNA: TGTGCCAGCAGCTTGGGGGGAGTCTGGGGCACAGATACGCAGTATTTT
D gene: .; clone size: .; V gene: TRBV6-5; J gene: TRBJ2-3; CDR3 protein: CASGQTGNTDTQYF; CDR3 DNA: TGTGCCAGCGGCCAAACAGGGAACACAGATACGCAGTATTTT